These 32 T cell receptor beta chains originate from one sample sequenced in a study of CD8+ T cells in alopecia areata. The treatment denotes: oral pan-JAK inhibitor, 5-10 mg twice daily. As the sequencing template, cDNA was produced by extracting RNA and reverse transcribing it. The assay was immunoSEQ multiplex PCR, and TCRdb's table has in-frame clones only and misses some. The sample holds just over 150,000 clones, about three fifths seen once. Sequences were derived from CD4+ T cells sorted from blood, sampled at week 4, from a patient treated with tofacitinib. The receptors were sampled from a human donor with alopecia areata.

This chain links TRBV7-2 with TRBJ2-7; the D gene is possibly TRBD1 (5 bases). V was clipped by 1 base and J by 3 bases, with 10 bases between them. The CDR3 extends over 14 amino acids. The germline V gene encodes CDR1 SGHTA and CDR2 FQGNSA. This CDR3 is CASSLGPGYYEQYF. CDR3 DNA: TGTGCCAGCAGCTTAGGGCCAGGGTACTACGAGCAGTACTTC.

This clone was observed once. The rearrangement links TRBV29-1 to TRBJ2-5, with D perhaps TRBD1 (5 bases). The germline V gene encodes CDR1 SQVTM and CDR2 ANQGSEA. Trimming left V 3 bases short and J 2 bases short, with 13 bases between. The CDR3 sequence is 14 residues long. CDR3 DNA: TGCAGCGTTGAGGTAGGGGCGGTACAAGAGACCCAGTACTTC. Protein product: CSVEVGAVQETQYF.

The chain employs TRBV18 and TRBJ1-2; D not resolved. CDR1 and CDR2 from the germline V gene are KGHSH and LQKENI. The CDR3 totals 14 residues. The ends were cut back, 3 bases at V and 5 bases at J, with 13 bases in the middle. CDR3 loop: CASSPITEVYGYTF. The DNA for the CDR3 is TGTGCCAGCTCACCGATAACCGAGGTATATGGCTACACCTTC.

The V call is TRBV5-1, the J call TRBJ2-5; a possible D gene is TRBD2 (5 bases). The germline V and J ends were trimmed by 0 bases and 9 bases, with 12 bases remaining between them. The CDR3 consists of 13 residues. The germline gives CDR1 SGHRS, CDR2 YFSETQ. CDR3 amino acids: CASSLAAAEAQYF. In DNA, the CDR3 is TGCGCCAGCAGCTTGGCCGCGGCGGAGGCCCAGTACTTC.

V and J are TRBV2 and TRBJ1-2; unclear D gene. Germline loops: CDR1 SNHLY, CDR2 FYNNEI. V gave up 4 bases and J gave up 4 bases, with 13 bases separating them. The CDR3 covers 14 residues. The CDR3 DNA is TGTGCCAGCAGTGTAGTCAGGAACATCTATGGCTACACCTTC. Its protein product is CASSVVRNIYGYTF.

In the case of this clone: This specimen includes other DNA sequences encoding the same CDR3. The rearrangement joins TRBV29-1 to TRBJ1-2; 7 bases map to TRBD1. The ends lost 4 bases at V and 6 bases at J; junction bases unmatched: 2. The CDR3 covers 11 residues. In germline, CDR1 is SQVTM, CDR2 ANQGSEA. CDR3 DNA sequence: TGCAGCGTTGGACAGGGCGATGGCTACACCTTC. Translated, it gives CSVGQGDGYTF. The variable domain in full, with the rest retrieved from reference TRBV29-1 and TRBJ1-2, is SAVISQKPSRDICQRGTSLTIQCQVDSQVTMMFWYRQQPGQSLTLIATANQGSEATYESGFVIDKFPISRPNLTFSTLTVSNMSPEDSSIYLCSVGQGDGYTFGSGTRLTVV.

V usage is TRBV4-1 and J usage is TRBJ1-2, with D unresolved. Germline CDR1 reads MGHRA; CDR2 reads YSYEKL. The CDR3 runs to 14 residues. Trimming shortened V by 1 base and J by 5 bases, and 11 bases separated the two germline ends. The CDR3 DNA is TGCGCCAGCAGCCAAGGCCGCCGAGAGTATGGCTACACCTTC. Residues: CASSQGRREYGYTF.

The chain employs TRBV30 and TRBJ1-5, with 7 bases aligning to TRBD1. With V trimmed by 6 bases and J by 8 bases, 7 bases remained unmatched. The CDR3 loop spans 12 amino acids. Germline V gives CDR1 GTSNPN, CDR2 SVGIG (reference sequence). CDR3 in amino acids: CACGTEVKPQHF. The CDR3 nucleotides are TGTGCCTGCGGGACAGAGGTAAAGCCCCAGCATTTT. The full variable domain, its missing parts supplied by reference TRBV30 and TRBJ1-5, is SQTIHQWPATLVQPVGSPLSLECTVEGTSNPNLYWYRQAAGRGLQLLFYSVGIGQISSEVPQNLSASRPQDRQFILSSKKLLLSDSGFYLCACGTEVKPQHFGDGTRLSIL.

This chain connects TRBV30 to TRBJ1-2, with D uncertain. The germline CDR1 and CDR2 sequences are GTSNPN and SVGIG (reference sequence). V gave up 2 bases and J gave up 6 bases, with 7 bases separating them. The length of the CDR3 is 11 residues. CDR3 coding DNA: TGTGCCTGGAGTCAGCTCCATGGCTACACCTTC. Protein product: CAWSQLHGYTF.

This clone was counted once. V usage is TRBV7-2 and J usage is TRBJ2-1, with D unresolved. The CDR3 has 13 amino acids. Germline CDR1 and CDR2: SGHTA and FQGNSA. V lost 1 base and J lost 6, with 7 bases in between. In DNA, the CDR3 is TGTGCCAGCAGCTTAGGCCCAATCAATGAGCAGTTCTTC. As protein: CASSLGPINEQFF.

The gene calls are TRBV30 and TRBJ1-1; 7 nucleotides align to TRBD1. Germline CDR1 GTSNPN, CDR2 SVGIG (reference sequence). The length of the CDR3 is 13 residues. Trimming cost V 6 bases and J 5 bases; bases outside gene matches: 9. CDR3 amino acids: CACPSRGRTEAFF. CDR3 DNA sequence: TGTGCCTGCCCAAGTAGGGGGCGGACTGAAGCTTTCTTT. Filled out from reference TRBV30 and TRBJ1-1, the complete variable domain reads SQTIHQWPATLVQPVGSPLSLECTVEGTSNPNLYWYRQAAGRGLQLLFYSVGIGQISSEVPQNLSASRPQDRQFILSSKKLLLSDSGFYLCACPSRGRTEAFFGQGTRLTVV.

Remarks on this clone: In the same sample, other DNA sequences code for this CDR3. J is TRBJ2-7 and V is TRBV6-1, with D maybe TRBD1 (5 bases). Per the germline V gene, CDR1 is MNHNS and CDR2 is SASEGT. Trimming stripped 4 bases from V and 1 base from J, with 5 bases between. This CDR3 has 12 amino acids. The DNA for the CDR3 is TGTGCCAGCAGTGGACAGTCCTACGAGCAGTACTTC. It codes for CASSGQSYEQYF.

V and J are TRBV19 and TRBJ1-2; D not certain. CDR1 is LNHDA and CDR2 is SQIVND in the germline V gene (reference sequence). Trimming stripped 5 bases from V and 6 bases from J, with 10 bases between. The length of the CDR3 is 12 residues. This chain's CDR3 is CASSHRPHGYTF. The DNA of the CDR3 is TGTGCCAGTAGTCACCGACCCCATGGCTACACCTTC.

V gene TRBV29-1 combines with J gene TRBJ1-1; 7 bases agree with TRBD1. CDR3 size: 13 residues. Germline CDR1 and CDR2: SQVTM and ANQGSEA. With 6 bases clipped from V and 0 bases from J, the junction kept 4 bases outside the gene matches. The CDR3 loop reads CSVMDRLNTEAFF. The CDR3 nucleotides are TGCAGCGTAATGGACAGGTTGAACACTGAAGCTTTCTTT.

The V gene is TRBV29-1, the J gene TRBJ2-2, with D perhaps matching TRBD2 (6 bases). CDR1 and CDR2 from the germline V gene are SQVTM and ANQGSEA. Trimming left V 1 base short and J 7 bases short, with 7 bases between. The CDR3 is 12 residues long. As DNA, the CDR3 is TGCAGCGTTGAAGGGGAGGACGGGGAGCTGTTTTTT. Its protein is CSVEGEDGELFF.

The chain couples TRBV30 to TRBJ1-5; TRBD1 aligns across 8 bases. The CDR3 totals 14 residues. Germline assignment: CDR1 GTSNPN and CDR2 SVGIG (reference sequence). The junction had 9 bases not matched to a gene; V was cut back by 4 bases and J by 7 bases. CDR3 in DNA: TGTGCCTGGACCGAGGGACAGGCGGGCCAGCCCCAGCATTTT. Translation gives CAWTEGQAGQPQHF.

V usage is TRBV6-5 and J usage is TRBJ2-5; perhaps TRBD2 as D (5 bases). CDR1 is MNHEY, CDR2 SVGAGI, per germline. V shed 0 bases and J shed 3 bases, with 14 bases lying between them. The CDR3 is made up of 16 amino acids. CDR3 sequence: CASSYSGSATEETQYF. CDR3 nucleotides: TGTGCCAGCAGTTACTCGGGTAGCGCGACTGAAGAGACCCAGTACTTC.

This clone occurred a few times. Other DNA sequences in this sample translate to the same CDR3. V is TRBV29-1 and J is TRBJ2-6; no clear D gene. CDR3 size: 12 residues. V lost 7 bases, J lost 4 bases, and 8 bases lay in between. Germline assignment: CDR1 SQVTM and CDR2 ANQGSEA. The CDR3 protein is CSAESGANVLTF. The CDR3 DNA reads as TGCAGCGCGGAGTCAGGGGCCAACGTCCTGACTTTC.

This clone occurred a few times. This same CDR3 is encoded by further DNA sequences in the sample. The chain recombines TRBV29-1 with TRBJ2-5, with 8 bases that match TRBD1. The length of the CDR3 is 12 residues. Trimming cost V 6 bases and J 5 bases; bases outside gene matches: 5. Germline V gives CDR1 SQVTM, CDR2 ANQGSEA. CDR3 DNA: TGCAGCGTGCAGGGGGCCGGTGAGACCCAGTACTTC. It codes for CSVQGAGETQYF.

The rearrangement joins TRBV18 to TRBJ1-5; D is unresolved. The V end was cut by 5 bases, the J end by 3 bases, with 11 bases between. The CDR3 has 14 amino acids. Germline V gives CDR1 KGHSH, CDR2 LQKENI. CDR3 DNA sequence: TGTGCCAGCTCAAGTGGGCGGATCAATCAGCCCCAGCATTTT. It encodes CASSSGRINQPQHF.

At least ten counts were recorded for this clone. The genes are TRBV7-9 and TRBJ2-3; D perhaps matches TRBD2 (5 bases). The V gene lost 1 base and the J gene lost 6 bases, with 11 bases spanning the gap. The CDR3 spans 14 residues. CDR1 is SEHNR, CDR2 FQNEAQ, per germline (reference sequence). Here the CDR3 DNA reads TGTGCCAGCAGCTTAGGGCAGACTACCGATACGCAGTATTTT. This sequence encodes CASSLGQTTDTQYF.

This clone was recorded a few times. The V and J genes are TRBV7-2 and TRBJ2-7; tentatively, D is TRBD2 (6 bases). This CDR3 is 14 amino acids long. Between the trimmed V and J ends, which lost 5 bases and 3 bases, there was a span of 14 bases. CDR1 SGHTA and CDR2 FQGNSA come from the germline V gene. The CDR3 region is CASSLRGRSYEQYF. The CDR3 DNA reads as TGTGCCAGCAGCCTTAGAGGGAGGAGCTACGAGCAGTACTTC.

The chain carries TRBV30 and TRBJ1-1, with unresolved D. V dropped 6 bases and J dropped 5 bases, with 7 bases sitting between them. The germline V gene encodes CDR1 GTSNPN and CDR2 SVGIG (reference sequence). This CDR3 has 10 amino acids. CDR3 loop: CACLTTEAFF. The CDR3 DNA is TGTGCCTGCCTGACAACTGAAGCTTTCTTT.

This chain uses TRBV30 with TRBJ1-2; 7 bases are shared with TRBD1. V gave up 4 bases and J gave up 4 bases; unmatched junction bases: 9. CDR1 GTSNPN and CDR2 SVGIG come from the germline V gene (reference sequence). The CDR3 length is 14 residues. The CDR3: CAWTGLTGSYGYTF. For the CDR3, the DNA is TGTGCCTGGACGGGTTTGACAGGGAGCTATGGCTACACCTTC. Drawing the rest from reference TRBV30 and TRBJ1-2, the complete variable domain is SQTIHQWPATLVQPVGSPLSLECTVEGTSNPNLYWYRQAAGRGLQLLFYSVGIGQISSEVPQNLSASRPQDRQFILSSKKLLLSDSGFYLCAWTGLTGSYGYTFGSGTRLTVV.

The rearrangement joins TRBV18 to TRBJ1-2; 7 bases align to TRBD1. Losses at the gene ends were 1 base for V and 7 bases for J; bases not matched to a gene: 3. The CDR3 covers 13 residues. Germline-derived CDR1 and CDR2 are KGHSH and LQKENI. CDR3 amino acids: CASSPLDRAGYTF. Here the CDR3 DNA reads TGTGCCAGCTCACCACTCGACAGGGCTGGCTACACCTTC.

The genes are TRBV9 and TRBJ2-5, with D perhaps TRBD1 (5 bases). CDR1 SGDLS and CDR2 YYNGEE come from the germline V gene. The CDR3 runs 13 residues. Deletions cut 0 bases from V and 3 bases from J, with 6 bases between. The CDR3 loop is CASSVEGEETQYF. CDR3 DNA sequence: TGTGCCAGCAGCGTAGAAGGGGAAGAGACCCAGTACTTC. Full variable domain (remainder filled in from reference TRBV9 and TRBJ2-5): DSGVTQTPKHLITATGQRVTLRCSPRSGDLSVYWYQQSLDQGLQFLIQYYNGEERAKGNILERFSAQQFPDLHSELNLSSLELGDSALYFCASSVEGEETQYFGPGTRLLVL.

The V and J genes are TRBV30 and TRBJ2-2; D not resolved. The germline V gene encodes CDR1 GTSNPN and CDR2 SVGIG (reference sequence). Between the trimmed V and J ends, which lost 0 bases and 7 bases, there was a span of 3 bases. This CDR3 spans 11 amino acids. In nucleotides, the CDR3 is TGTGCCTGGAGTGTCTTCGGGGAGCTGTTTTTT. This gives the protein CAWSVFGELFF.

This clone was detected a few times. This chain links TRBV21-1 with TRBJ1-6. TRBV21-1 represents a pseudogene. This CDR3 has 18 residues. CDR3 loop: CASSKGGTVLSYNSPLHF. The CDR3 DNA reads TGTGCCAGCAGCAAAGGGGGGACCGTTCTCTCCTATAATTCACCCCTCCACTTT.

The gene calls are TRBV29-1 and TRBJ2-5; 13 positions match TRBD2. Germline V gene sequence: CDR1 SQVTM, CDR2 ANQGSEA. CDR3 size: 16 residues. Unmatched junction bases numbered 6, after V lost 5 bases and J lost 0 bases. The CDR3 nucleotides read TGCAGCGTTCCTCCGGGACTAGCGGGGAACCAAGAGACCCAGTACTTC. It encodes CSVPPGLAGNQETQYF.

The chain uses TRBV30 and TRBJ1-5, with D unclear. Germline CDR1 GTSNPN, CDR2 SVGIG (reference sequence). V was clipped by 1 base and J by 4 bases, with 11 bases between them. The CDR3 length is 14 residues. The CDR3, as DNA: TGTGCCTGGAGTGGTGGGCTAGGGAATCAGCCCCAGCATTTT. Its translation is CAWSGGLGNQPQHF.

The chain couples TRBV20-1 to TRBJ1-2; tentatively, D is TRBD1 (5 bases). Germline-derived CDR1 and CDR2 are DFQATT and SNEGSKA (reference sequence). This CDR3 comprises 11 residues. The V gene lost 4 bases and the J gene lost 8 bases, with 11 bases spanning the gap. The CDR3 loop reads CSANPGWGYTF. CDR3 DNA sequence: TGCAGTGCTAACCCAGGGTGGGGCTACACCTTC.

This clone was observed a few times. This chain links TRBV7-6 with TRBJ1-6; no reliable D call. CDR1 is SGHVS, CDR2 FNYEAQ, per germline. The CDR3 is made up of 14 amino acids. Trimming left V 4 bases short and J 7 bases short, with 11 bases between. The chain's CDR3 is CASSSLVGNSPLHF. The CDR3 DNA reads TGTGCCAGCAGCTCGCTCGTGGGGAATTCACCCCTCCACTTT.